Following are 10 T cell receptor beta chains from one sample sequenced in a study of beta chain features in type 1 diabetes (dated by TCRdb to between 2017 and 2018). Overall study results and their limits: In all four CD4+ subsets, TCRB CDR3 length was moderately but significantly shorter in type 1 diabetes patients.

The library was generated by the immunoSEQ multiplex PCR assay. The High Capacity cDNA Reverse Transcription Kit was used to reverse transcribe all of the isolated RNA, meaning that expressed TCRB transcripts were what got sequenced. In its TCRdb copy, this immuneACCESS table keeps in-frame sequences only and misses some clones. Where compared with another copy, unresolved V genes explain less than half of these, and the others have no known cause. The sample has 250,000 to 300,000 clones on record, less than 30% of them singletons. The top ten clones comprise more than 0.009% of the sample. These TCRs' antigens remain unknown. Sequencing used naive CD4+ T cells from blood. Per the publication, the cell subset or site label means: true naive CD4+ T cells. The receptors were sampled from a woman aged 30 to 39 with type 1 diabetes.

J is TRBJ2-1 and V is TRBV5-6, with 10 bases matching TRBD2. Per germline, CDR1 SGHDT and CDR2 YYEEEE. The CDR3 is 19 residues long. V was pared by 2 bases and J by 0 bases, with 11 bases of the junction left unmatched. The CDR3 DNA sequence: TGTGCCAGCAGCTTTAGGGTGACTAGCGGGCAGAGCTCCTACAATGAGCAGTTCTTC. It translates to CASSFRVTSGQSSYNEQFF.

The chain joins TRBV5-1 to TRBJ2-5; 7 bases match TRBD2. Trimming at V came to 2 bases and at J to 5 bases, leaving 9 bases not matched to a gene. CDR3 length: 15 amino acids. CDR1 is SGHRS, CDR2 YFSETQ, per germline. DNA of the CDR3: TGCGCCAGCAGCTTCCTCGCGGGAGAGGGGGAGACCCAGTACTTC. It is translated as CASSFLAGEGETQYF. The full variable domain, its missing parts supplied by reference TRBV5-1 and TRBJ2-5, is KAGVTQTPRYLIKTRGQQVTLSCSPISGHRSVSWYQQTPGQGLQFLFEYFSETQRNKGNFPGRFSGRQFSNSRSEMNVSTLELGDSALYLCASSFLAGEGETQYFGPGTRLLVL.

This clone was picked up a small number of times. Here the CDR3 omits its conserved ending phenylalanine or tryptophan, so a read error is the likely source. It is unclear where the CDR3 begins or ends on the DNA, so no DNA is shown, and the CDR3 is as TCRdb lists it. This CDR3 is CASSEGGLVY. The rearrangement uses TRBV2 and TRBJ2-7; the D call TRBD1 from the table was never checked on the DNA. Germline assignment: CDR1 SNHLY and CDR2 FYNNEI. The CDR3 length equals 10 residues, ends included.

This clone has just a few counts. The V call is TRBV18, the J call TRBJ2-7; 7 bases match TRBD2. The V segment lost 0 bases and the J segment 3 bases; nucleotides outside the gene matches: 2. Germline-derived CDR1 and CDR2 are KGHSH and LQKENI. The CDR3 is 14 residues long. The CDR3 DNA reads TGTGCCAGCTCACCACCCCCGGGGGGCTACGAGCAGTACTTC. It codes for CASSPPPGGYEQYF. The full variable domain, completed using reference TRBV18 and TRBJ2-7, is NAGVMQNPRHLVRRRGQEARLRCSPMKGHSHVYWYRQLPEEGLKFMVYLQKENIIDESGMPKERFSAEFPKEGPSILRIQQVVRGDSAAYFCASSPPPGGYEQYFGPGTRLTVT.

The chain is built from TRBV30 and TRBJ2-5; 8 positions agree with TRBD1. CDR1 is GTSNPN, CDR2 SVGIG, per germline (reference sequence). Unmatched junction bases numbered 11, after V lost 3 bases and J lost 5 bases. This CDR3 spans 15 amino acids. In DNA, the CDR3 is TGTGCCTGGAGACCCCCTGACAGGGGCGCGGAGACCCAGTACTTC. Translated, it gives CAWRPPDRGAETQYF.

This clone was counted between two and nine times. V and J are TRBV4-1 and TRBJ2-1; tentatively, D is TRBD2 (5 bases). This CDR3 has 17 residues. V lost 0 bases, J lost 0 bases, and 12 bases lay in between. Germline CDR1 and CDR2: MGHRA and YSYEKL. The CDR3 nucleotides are TGCGCCAGCAGCCAAGACTTCAGCGGAAGCTCCTACAATGAGCAGTTCTTC. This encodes CASSQDFSGSSYNEQFF.

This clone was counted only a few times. CDR3: CASSLVTGYFSGNTIYF. CDR3 bases: TGTGCCAGCAGCTTAGTCACGGGTTACTTCTCTGGAAACACCATATATTTT. The V gene is TRBV7-9, the J gene TRBJ1-3; D call uncertain. V was trimmed by 1 base and J by 0 bases, leaving 13 bases between them. The CDR3 contains 17 residues. CDR1 is SEHNR, CDR2 FQNEAQ, per germline (reference sequence).

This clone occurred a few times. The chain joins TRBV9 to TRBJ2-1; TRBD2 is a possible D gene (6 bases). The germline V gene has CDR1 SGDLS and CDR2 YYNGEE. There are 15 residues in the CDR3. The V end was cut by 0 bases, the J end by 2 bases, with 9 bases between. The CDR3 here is CASSVAGVTYNEQFF. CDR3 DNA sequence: TGTGCCAGCAGCGTAGCGGGAGTGACCTACAATGAGCAGTTCTTC.

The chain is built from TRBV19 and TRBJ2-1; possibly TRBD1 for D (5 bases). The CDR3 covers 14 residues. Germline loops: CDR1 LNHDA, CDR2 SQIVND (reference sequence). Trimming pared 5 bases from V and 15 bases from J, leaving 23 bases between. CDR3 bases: TGTGCCAGTAGTCTAGTAGACAGTAGATACCTACGGTTCTTC. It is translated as CASSLVDSRYLRFF. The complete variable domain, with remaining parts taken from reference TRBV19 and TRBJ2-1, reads DGGITQSPKYLFRKEGQNVTLSCEQNLNHDAMYWYRQDPGQGLRLIYYSQIVNDFQKGDIAEGYSVSREKKESFPLTVTSAQKNPTAFYLCASSLVDSRYLRFFGPGTRLTVL.

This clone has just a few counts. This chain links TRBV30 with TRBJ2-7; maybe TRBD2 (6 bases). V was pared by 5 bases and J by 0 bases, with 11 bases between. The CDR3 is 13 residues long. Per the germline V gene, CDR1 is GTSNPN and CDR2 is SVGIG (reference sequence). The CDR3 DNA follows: TGTGCCTGGGAAGCGGGCAGCTCCTACGAGCAGTACTTC. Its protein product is CAWEAGSSYEQYF.